One and the same sample provided the 32 T cell receptor beta chains below, sequenced in a study of cytomegalovirus exposure and HLA in healthy donors. PCR was performed using 60 Vbeta and 13 Jbeta primers. Sequencing was performed with immunoSEQ multiplex PCR; in TCRdb, only in-frame clones are kept and a portion is missing. The repertoire holds 100,000 or so clones, with approximately 76% as singletons. What was sequenced was PBMCs. These receptors all come from a man aged 35-49 years in good health and CMV-seronegative.

The gene calls are TRBV4-1 and TRBJ2-1, with D perhaps TRBD2 (6 bases). This CDR3 is 15 amino acids long. V shed 3 bases and J shed 5 bases, with 14 bases lying between them. Looked up from germline, CDR1 is MGHRA and CDR2 is YSYEKL. CDR3 nucleotide sequence: TGCGCCAGCAGCCAGGTACTTAGCGGAAACAATGAGCAGTTCTTC. Amino acid sequence: CASSQVLSGNNEQFF.

The CDR3 loop reads CASSPGTGQYNEQFF. As DNA, the CDR3 is TGTGCCAGCAGCCCCGGGACAGGCCAGTACAATGAGCAGTTCTTC. The chain has TRBV7-9 and TRBJ2-1, with 8 bases fitting TRBD1. This CDR3 comprises 15 residues. Germline V gene lookup returns CDR1 SEHNR and CDR2 FQNEAQ (reference sequence). The V segment lost 5 bases and the J segment 4 bases; nucleotides outside the gene matches: 7.

V is TRBV11-2 and J is TRBJ2-7; D might be TRBD1 (6 bases). V was pared by 5 bases and J by 0 bases, with 14 bases between. Germline CDR1 is SGHAT and CDR2 is FQNNGV. This CDR3 is built from 15 residues. The CDR3 region has the DNA TGTGCCAGCAGCCCTGACAGGTTTATCTCCTACGAGCAGTACTTC. As protein: CASSPDRFISYEQYF.

A word on this clone: Mismatch with germline at one junction end may stem from a read error. In DNA form, the CDR3 reads TGTGCCAGCAGCTTATATGGTAGCGGGGGGGCCTATAATGAGCAGTTCTTC. It encodes CASSLYGSGGAYNEQFF. The chain has TRBV11-2 and TRBJ2-1, with TRBD2 matching over 11 bases. Germline V gene sequence: CDR1 SGHAT, CDR2 FQNNGV. The CDR3 length is 17 residues.

V is TRBV5-4 and J is TRBJ2-3; D gene unclear. The CDR3 extends over 15 amino acids. CDR1 is SGHNT and CDR2 is YYREEE in the germline V gene (reference sequence). V was cut by 0 bases and J by 6 bases, with 14 bases left in between. CDR3: CASSLGGKPGDTQYF. In DNA, the CDR3 is TGTGCCAGCAGCTTGGGTGGCAAGCCCGGGGATACGCAGTATTTT. Complete variable domain (other parts from reference TRBV5-4 and TRBJ2-3): ETGVTQSPTHLIKTRGQQVTLRCSSQSGHNTVSWYQQALGQGPQFIFQYYREEENGRGNFPPRFSGLQFPNYSSELNVNALELDDSALYLCASSLGGKPGDTQYFGPGTRLTVL.

This clone was counted once. V gene TRBV2 combines with J gene TRBJ1-6; no firm D call. CDR3 size: 14 residues. Trimming stripped 2 bases from V and 13 bases from J, with 15 bases between. Per germline, CDR1 SNHLY and CDR2 FYNNEI. The CDR3 loop is CASSEMRAREPLHF. In nucleotides, the CDR3 is TGTGCCAGCAGTGAAATGAGGGCCCGCGAGCCCCTCCACTTT.

The chain is built from TRBV6-1 and TRBJ2-7; 11 bases align to TRBD2. The V and J ends lost 5 bases and 2 bases, in that order; junction bases with no gene match: 2. This CDR3 is 14 amino acids long. Germline V CDR1 and CDR2: MNHNS, SASEGT. The CDR3 protein is CASSLSGGAYEQYF. DNA for the CDR3: TGTGCCAGCAGTCTTAGCGGGGGGGCCTACGAGCAGTACTTC.

The chain employs TRBV6-6 and TRBJ1-5, with TRBD1 identical over 9 bases. Germline V lookup: CDR1 MNHNY, CDR2 SVGAGI (reference sequence). V trimming: 5 bases; J trimming: 0 bases; junction bases outside the gene matches: 2. This CDR3 region has 15 residues. The DNA of the CDR3 is TGTGCCAGCAGTAACAGGGGGCATAGCAATCAGCCCCAGCATTTT. The encoded protein is CASSNRGHSNQPQHF.

The rearrangement uses TRBV5-1 and TRBJ2-1; 7 bases match TRBD2. V shed 2 bases and J 2 bases; nucleotides not matched to a gene: 4. The germline V gene encodes CDR1 SGHRS and CDR2 YFSETQ. This CDR3 spans 15 amino acids. Here the CDR3 reads CASSFPGTTYNEQFF. Here the CDR3 DNA reads TGCGCCAGCAGCTTCCCCGGGACTACCTACAATGAGCAGTTCTTC.

V and J are TRBV6-6 and TRBJ1-5; no firm D call. Germline assignment: CDR1 MNHNY and CDR2 SVGAGI (reference sequence). The CDR3 has 13 amino acids. Trimming left V 6 bases short and J 0 bases short, with 6 bases between. CDR3 DNA: TGTGCCAGCAGGGAGTATAGCAATCAGCCCCAGCATTTT. This codes for CASREYSNQPQHF.

This chain links TRBV7-2 with TRBJ2-1; 8 bases are a match to TRBD2. With 5 bases clipped from V and 6 bases from J, the junction kept 6 bases outside the gene matches. Germline CDR1 reads SGHTA; CDR2 reads FQGNSA. The CDR3 consists of 14 residues. CDR3 in DNA: TGTGCCAGCAGCCCTCTCGGGGGGGGCAATGAGCAGTTCTTC. The encoded protein is CASSPLGGGNEQFF.

The V call is TRBV5-8, the J call TRBJ1-6, with TRBD1 matching 8 bases. The CDR3 is 14 residues long. The V gene end was trimmed by 3 bases and the J gene end by 6 bases; junction bases not matched to a gene: 2. Germline values: CDR1 SGHTS, CDR2 YDEGEE. Here the CDR3 DNA reads TGTGCCAGCAGCTGGGGACAGGTTAATTCACCCCTCCACTTT. It translates to CASSWGQVNSPLHF.

The chain recombines TRBV7-2 with TRBJ1-6; D gene uncertain. The germline CDR1 and CDR2 sequences are SGHTA and FQGNSA. Between the trimmed V and J ends, which lost 1 base and 4 bases, there was a span of 11 bases. The CDR3 spans 16 residues. The CDR3 sequence: CASSLEPVSYNSPLHF. The CDR3 nucleotides read TGTGCCAGCAGCTTAGAACCAGTAAGTTATAATTCACCCCTCCACTTT. Variable domain in full (rest from reference TRBV7-2 and TRBJ1-6): GAGVSQSPSNKVTEKGKDVELRCDPISGHTALYWYRQSLGQGLEFLIYFQGNSAPDKSGLPSDRFSAERTGGSVSTLTIQRTQQEDSAVYLCASSLEPVSYNSPLHFGNGTRLTVT.

This clone was detected only a few times. The CDR3 is CASRATSGATYEQYF. CDR3 nucleotide sequence: TGTGCCAGCAGGGCGACTAGCGGGGCGACCTACGAGCAGTACTTC. The chain carries TRBV2 and TRBJ2-7; 11 bases line up with TRBD2. Germline trimming cut 6 bases from V and 2 bases from J; bases unmatched to any gene: 6. The germline CDR1 and CDR2 sequences are SNHLY and FYNNEI. This CDR3 spans 15 amino acids.

The gene calls are TRBV14 and TRBJ2-7; 7 nucleotides agree with TRBD2. The V gene end was trimmed by 1 base and the J gene end by 3 bases; junction bases not matched to a gene: 12. The CDR3 extends over 17 amino acids. Germline V CDR1 and CDR2: SGHDN, FVKESK. For the CDR3, the DNA is TGTGCCAGCAGCCAAGGTGTCCTTCGGGGAGGGGACTACGAGCAGTACTTC. Its protein product is CASSQGVLRGGDYEQYF.

This chain connects TRBV6-1 to TRBJ1-2; D gene ambiguous. Per the germline V gene, CDR1 is MNHNS and CDR2 is SASEGT. CDR3 length: 13 residues. V was trimmed by 6 bases and J by 6 bases, leaving 14 bases between them. CDR3 nucleotides: TGTGCCAGCAGAAACTCCGCGGGAGATGGCTACACCTTC. It yields the protein CASRNSAGDGYTF.

J is TRBJ2-2 and V is TRBV7-9; D may be TRBD1 (6 bases). Germline V CDR1 and CDR2: SEHNR, FQNEAQ (reference sequence). Trimming removed 5 bases at V and 0 bases at J, with 13 bases between. The CDR3 contains 16 residues. CDR3 coding DNA: TGTGCCAGCAGCGCACCTGGACAGTCGAACACCGGGGAGCTGTTTTTT. This codes for CASSAPGQSNTGELFF.

As regards this clone: Distinct nucleotide sequences in the sample also encode this CDR3. The chain links TRBV7-2 to TRBJ1-6; unclear D gene. V gave up 0 bases and J gave up 9 bases, with 12 bases separating them. The CDR3 runs 15 residues. Per the germline V gene, CDR1 is SGHTA and CDR2 is FQGNSA. The CDR3 region is CASSLALPRRSPLHF. The CDR3 nucleotides read TGTGCCAGCAGCTTAGCCCTTCCGAGGCGTTCACCCCTCCACTTT.

J is TRBJ2-1 and V is TRBV14; 7 bases are a match to TRBD2. The CDR3 is 15 amino acids. CDR1 is SGHDN and CDR2 is FVKESK in the germline V gene. The J segment lost 2 bases and the V segment lost 3 bases, leaving 4 bases of the junction unmatched. The chain's CDR3 is CASSHGGTTYNEQFF. In nucleotides, the CDR3 is TGTGCCAGCAGCCACGGGGGGACTACCTACAATGAGCAGTTCTTC.

The CDR3 here is CASSLLAGAQETQYF. For the CDR3, the DNA is TGTGCCAGCAGCTTACTAGCGGGCGCCCAAGAGACCCAGTACTTC. The rearrangement joins TRBV7-2 to TRBJ2-5; 8 bases align to TRBD2. The V segment lost 2 bases and the J segment 1 base; nucleotides outside the gene matches: 3. Looked up from germline, CDR1 is SGHTA and CDR2 is FQGNSA. This CDR3 has 15 amino acids.

This clone came up a few times. V and J are TRBV29-1 and TRBJ1-1, with D tentatively TRBD1 (6 bases). Trimming shortened V by 4 bases and J by 1 base, and 16 bases separated the two germline ends. Germline CDR1 and CDR2: SQVTM and ANQGSEA. CDR3 length: 15 residues. CDR3 in amino acids: CSVAEIGQQNTEAFF. The DNA of the CDR3 is TGCAGCGTTGCGGAAATAGGACAGCAGAACACTGAAGCTTTCTTT.

This clone showed up just once. The J gene is TRBJ1-4, the V gene TRBV5-1, with D possibly TRBD1 on 5 matching bases. The CDR3 loop spans 14 amino acids. From germline, CDR1 is SGHRS and CDR2 YFSETQ. V lost 0 bases, J lost 7 bases, and 10 bases lay in between. The CDR3: CASSLAQGGEKLFF. The CDR3, as DNA: TGCGCCAGCAGCTTGGCTCAGGGAGGTGAAAAACTGTTTTTT.

The rearrangement joins TRBV5-1 to TRBJ1-1; 8 bases are a match to TRBD1. The trim removed 4 bases at V and 3 bases at J, leaving 8 bases unmatched. There are 15 residues in the CDR3. From germline, CDR1 is SGHRS and CDR2 YFSETQ. Here the CDR3 DNA reads TGCGCCAGCAGCCTTCAGACAGGGGCCCACACTGAAGCTTTCTTT. This codes for CASSLQTGAHTEAFF.

The chain has TRBV28 and TRBJ2-5, with a tentative D call TRBD2 (5 bases). CDR3 length: 14 residues. CDR1 and CDR2 from the germline V gene are MDHEN and SYDVKM. V gave up 8 bases and J gave up 4 bases, with 17 bases separating them. As DNA, the CDR3 is TGTGCCAGCTCGAAAACCTCGGGGTTAGAGACCCAGTACTTC. Its protein is CASSKTSGLETQYF.

J is TRBJ2-1 and V is TRBV10-3; D is perhaps TRBD1 (5 bases). Trimming left V 2 bases short and J 5 bases short, with 16 bases between. This CDR3 is built from 16 residues. The germline CDR1 and CDR2 sequences are ENHRY and SYGVKD. CDR3 in amino acids: CAISEPQERGNNEQFF. CDR3 DNA sequence: TGTGCCATCAGTGAGCCACAGGAAAGGGGTAACAATGAGCAGTTCTTC.

This clone has a handful of counts. The gene calls are TRBV27 and TRBJ2-7; D is undetermined. The germline V and J ends were trimmed by 3 bases and 3 bases, with 9 bases remaining between them. CDR3 length: 13 residues. Looked up from germline, CDR1 is MNHEY and CDR2 is SMNVEV (reference sequence). As DNA, the CDR3 is TGTGCCAGCAGTTTTCGGCTAGGCTACGAGCAGTACGTC. This gives the protein CASSFRLGYEQYV.

This sequence joins TRBV30 and TRBJ1-1, with TRBD1 matching 8 bases. Germline V gene lookup returns CDR1 GTSNPN and CDR2 SVGIG (reference sequence). V trimming: 4 bases; J trimming: 9 bases; junction bases outside the gene matches: 7. The CDR3 sequence is 12 residues long. CDR3 DNA sequence: TGTGCCTGGACCAAAGGACAGGGAAAAGCTTTCTTT. It specifies CAWTKGQGKAFF.

The sample holds a few counts of this clone. The chain employs TRBV5-1 and TRBJ1-1; possibly TRBD1 for D (6 bases). In germline, CDR1 is SGHRS, CDR2 YFSETQ. This CDR3 has 16 residues. V was cut by 1 base and J by 0 bases, with 13 bases left in between. CDR3 residues: CASSLQGNIVNTEAFF. As DNA, the CDR3 is TGCGCCAGCAGCTTGCAGGGGAACATCGTGAACACTGAAGCTTTCTTT.

The V and J genes are TRBV27 and TRBJ2-5; 8 bases are shared with TRBD1. CDR1 and CDR2 (germline): MNHEY, SMNVEV (reference sequence). This CDR3 comprises 15 residues. The V segment lost 6 bases and the J segment 5 bases; nucleotides outside the gene matches: 11. The CDR3 sequence: CASRPSRGPGETQYF. CDR3 coding DNA: TGTGCCAGCAGACCTAGCAGGGGGCCGGGGGAGACCCAGTACTTC.

V and J are TRBV25-1 and TRBJ2-7; weak D call: TRBD1 (7 bases). The CDR3 runs to 15 residues. V was pared by 8 bases and J by 5 bases, with 22 bases between. Per germline, CDR1 MGHDK and CDR2 SYGVNS. DNA of the CDR3: TGTGCCAGCGCGGACAGGACGCTTGGGACTGACGAGCAGTACTTC. Translated, it gives CASADRTLGTDEQYF.

For this clone: The same CDR3 can be traced to other DNA sequences in this sample. The genes are TRBV5-1 and TRBJ1-4; 8 nucleotides agree with TRBD1. Germline V gives CDR1 SGHRS, CDR2 YFSETQ. Trimming cost V 3 bases and J 0 bases; bases outside gene matches: 1. The CDR3 covers 15 residues. In DNA, the CDR3 is TGCGCCAGCAGCTCACAGGGGGCAACTAATGAAAAACTGTTTTTT. Encoded protein: CASSSQGATNEKLFF.

The rearrangement joins TRBV30 to TRBJ2-1; TRBD2 might be the D (7 bases). This CDR3 comprises 14 residues. Per the germline V gene, CDR1 is GTSNPN and CDR2 is SVGIG (reference sequence). Trimming pared 2 bases from V and 10 bases from J, leaving 18 bases between. This chain's CDR3 is CAWSTKGGAGEQFF. The CDR3 nucleotides are TGTGCCTGGAGTACTAAGGGGGGGGCAGGGGAGCAGTTCTTC. Based on the CDR3 plus reference TRBV30 and TRBJ2-1, the full variable domain is SQTIHQWPATLVQPVGSPLSLECTVEGTSNPNLYWYRQAAGRGLQLLFYSVGIGQISSEVPQNLSASRPQDRQFILSSKKLLLSDSGFYLCAWSTKGGAGEQFFGPGTRLTVL.